Listed below are T cell receptor beta chains from one sample, sequenced in a study of blood T cell repertoires in COVID-19. TCRdb's copy holds only in-frame clones and misses some; the assay was immunoSEQ multiplex PCR. The table shows 150,000 to 200,000 clones, with approximately 90% occurring only once. Material: peripheral blood. These receptors originate from a man between 18 and 29 years old with acute or convalescent COVID-19. CDR3s leave out the opening cysteine and the closing phenylalanine or tryptophan. Some rows mark clone size as missing; the rest say once, few, many or name a class of expanded clone.

TRBV5-4	-	ASSLGQGALHEQY
TRBV5-1	-	ASSSGTGQAF
TRBV6-2/TRBV6-3	few	ASSWDSNYYEQY
TRBV20-1	-	SPLQGPEAF
TRBV21-1	-	ASSKDLGFTSRYNEQF
TRBV29-1	-	SVEGQSLREAF
TRBV5-1	-	ASSPGSPNYGYT
TRBV27	-	ATQLAGTYEQY
TRBV11-3	-	ASSPRGGLDYEQY
TRBV5-5	-	ASSLEFRGNGANVLT
TRBV14	-	ASSHHASFGYT
TRBV5-1	few	ASSGGLRRAF
TRBV20-1	-	SAGEGF
TRBV4-1	-	ASSPSPPAGGGPATDTQY
TRBV25-1	-	ASSDSRTGTGTEAF